The 29 T cell receptor beta chains presented below share a single source sample, sequenced in a study of early T cells in non-severe SARS-CoV-2 infection. TCRdb recomputed calls from the 5' RACE reads with MiXCR, one row per CDR3 protein. The sample includes tens of thousands of distinct CDR3 sequences, roughly 4.2% of them seen just once. The sequenced sample was whole blood. These receptors all come from an adult who was a healthcare worker with PCR-confirmed SARS-CoV-2 infection or an uninfected control (not recorded which).

This clonotype has at least ten counts. The chain employs TRBV5-1 and TRBJ1-1; TRBD1 aligns across 7 bases. V lost 4 bases to trimming and J lost 4 bases; unmatched junction nucleotides: 7. Germline V gene sequence: CDR1 SGHRS, CDR2 YFSETQ. The CDR3 sequence is 14 residues long. The chain's CDR3 is CASSPGAGGTEAFF. CDR3 nucleotides: TGCGCCAGCAGCCCGGGGGCAGGGGGCACTGAAGCTTTCTTT.

This clonotype occurred many times. This chain links TRBV12-3 or TRBV12-4 with TRBJ2-1, with a weak D call TRBD2 (5 bases). V was pared by 1 base and J by 6 bases, with 16 bases between. There are 16 residues in the CDR3. The CDR3 nucleotides are TGTGCCAGCAGTTTAGACTCTGAGGGTAAAGGCAATGAGCAGTTCTTC. It is translated as CASSLDSEGKGNEQFF.

This clonotype was recorded many times. This chain links TRBV12-3 or TRBV12-4 with TRBJ2-3; D tentatively reads TRBD1 or TRBD2 (5 bases each). Trimming removed 6 bases from V and 2 bases from J, with 21 bases in between. CDR3 length equals 17 residues. CDR3 loop: CASSEERGYGTTDTQYF. The CDR3 DNA reads TGTGCCAGCAGCGAAGAGAGGGGCTATGGTACCACAGATACGCAGTATTTT.

This clonotype was detected ten times or more. The chain joins TRBV10-3 to TRBJ2-7; D is perhaps TRBD1 or TRBD2 (5 bases each). V was shortened by 5 bases and J by 0 bases, with 14 bases between the two germline ends. The CDR3 covers 15 residues. Germline CDR1 ENHRY, CDR2 SYGVKD. The CDR3 sequence: CAISPQGEHSYEQYF. DNA of the CDR3: TGTGCCATCAGTCCTCAGGGAGAGCACTCCTACGAGCAGTACTTC.

This clonotype was seen repeatedly, ten times or more. CDR3 nucleotides: TGTGCCAGCAGCTTTCGGGAGGAATACAATGAGCAGTTCTTC. It yields the protein CASSFREEYNEQFF. The chain combines TRBV7-6 with TRBJ2-1; 7 bases align to TRBD2. V gave up 3 bases and J gave up 4 bases; unmatched junction bases: 3. The CDR3 extends over 14 amino acids. Germline V gene sequence: CDR1 SGHVS, CDR2 FNYEAQ.

The CDR3 coding sequence is TGTGCCAGCAGCTTAGTGGGGCTCGGGGAGACCCAGTACTTC. This gives the protein CASSLVGLGETQYF. The chain joins TRBV7-2 to TRBJ2-5, with TRBD1 as a possible D gene (5 bases). The CDR3 has 14 residues. CDR1 is SGHTA and CDR2 is FQGNSA in the germline V gene. V gave up 1 base and J gave up 5 bases, with 11 bases separating them. The full variable domain, in which reference TRBV7-2 and TRBJ2-5 provide the parts outside the CDR3, is GAGVSQSPSNKVTEKGKDVELRCDPISGHTALYWYRQSLGQGLEFLIYFQGNSAPDKSGLPSDRFSAERTGGSVSTLTIQRTQQEDSAVYLCASSLVGLGETQYFGPGTRLLVL.

This clonotype was seen at least ten times. J is TRBJ1-1 and V is TRBV5-1; D unresolved. Germline CDR1 and CDR2: SGHRS and YFSETQ. The CDR3 covers 16 residues. The V gene lost 0 bases and the J gene lost 4 bases, with 16 bases spanning the gap. In nucleotides, the CDR3 is TGCGCCAGCAGCTTGGAGACGGGGAGGGATGGCACTGAAGCTTTCTTT. Amino acids: CASSLETGRDGTEAFF.

There are many counts of this clonotype. This rearrangement joins TRBV20-1 to TRBJ2-7; 9 positions match TRBD1. This CDR3 spans 14 amino acids. The V and J ends lost 5 bases and 5 bases, in that order; junction bases with no gene match: 10. Germline assignment: CDR1 DFQATT and CDR2 SNEGSKA (reference sequence). The CDR3 region has the DNA TGCAGTGCTCTGCCCGGGACAGGGATCGACGAGCAGTACTTC. Residues: CSALPGTGIDEQYF.

The chain couples TRBV6-2 or TRBV6-3 to TRBJ2-3, with D tentatively TRBD2 (5 bases). Deletions cut 3 bases from V and 6 bases from J, with 10 bases between. Germline lookup yields CDR1 MNHEY and CDR2 SVGEGT. The CDR3 runs 13 residues. The CDR3 DNA is TGTGCCAGCAGTTATGGAGCGGAGGATACGCAGTATTTT. It translates to CASSYGAEDTQYF.

This clonotype was picked up many times. CDR3 amino acids: CASSLGQQETQYF. The CDR3 nucleotides are TGCGCCAGCAGCTTGGGACAGCAAGAGACCCAGTACTTC. The V gene is TRBV5-1, the J gene TRBJ2-5, with a tentative D call TRBD1 (5 bases). Germline assignment: CDR1 SGHRS and CDR2 YFSETQ. The ends were cut back, 0 bases at V and 2 bases at J, with 5 bases in the middle. The CDR3 runs 13 residues.

Ten or more counts support this clonotype. The J gene is TRBJ2-2, the V gene TRBV12-5; 8 bases are a match to TRBD1. The V gene end was trimmed by 9 bases and the J gene end by 3 bases; junction bases not matched to a gene: 6. Per germline, CDR1 LGHNT and CDR2 FRNRAP. The length of the CDR3 is 14 residues. The CDR3 protein is CASADRDYTGELFF. CDR3 sequence (DNA): TGTGCTAGCGCGGACAGGGACTACACCGGGGAGCTGTTTTTT.

There are many counts of this clonotype. V is TRBV14 and J is TRBJ1-2; a weak D match, TRBD1 (5 bases). The CDR3 runs 13 residues. Germline V gene data show CDR1 as SGHDN and CDR2 as FVKESK. Between the trimmed V and J ends, which lost 5 bases and 8 bases, there was a span of 15 bases. The CDR3 protein is CASSGWGRGGYTF. CDR3 bases: TGTGCCAGCAGCGGATGGGGCCGTGGGGGCTACACCTTC. Full variable domain (outside the CDR3, taken from reference TRBV14 and TRBJ1-2): EAGVTQFPSHSVIEKGQTVTLRCDPISGHDNLYWYRRVMGKEIKFLLHFVKESKQDESGMPNNRFLAERTGGTYSTLKVQPAELEDSGVYFCASSGWGRGGYTFGSGTRLTVV.

This clonotype was observed at least ten times. The V gene is TRBV5-1, the J gene TRBJ1-2; 7 bases fit TRBD1. Germline loops: CDR1 SGHRS, CDR2 YFSETQ. This CDR3 is 16 amino acids long. Trimming at V came to 0 bases and at J to 5 bases, leaving 10 bases not matched to a gene. CDR3 amino acids: CASSLVGAGTVYGYTF. DNA for the CDR3: TGCGCCAGCAGCTTGGTGGGGGCCGGGACAGTTTATGGCTACACCTTC.

The chain recombines TRBV5-4 with TRBJ1-1, with 9 bases that match TRBD1. Germline values: CDR1 SGHNT, CDR2 YYREEE (reference sequence). V dropped 2 bases and J dropped 4; count of bases not matched to a gene: 6. There are 15 residues in the CDR3. Written as DNA, the CDR3 is TGTGCCAGCAGCTTTGAGGGACAGGGCGGCACTGAAGCTTTCTTT. Translation gives CASSFEGQGGTEAFF.

J is TRBJ1-2 and V is TRBV24-1; D not certain. The CDR3 is 12 amino acids. The germline V gene encodes CDR1 KGHDR and CDR2 SFDVKD. Trimming left V 4 bases short and J 6 bases short, with 8 bases between. CDR3 amino acids: CATSDDMDGYTF. The CDR3 bases are TGTGCCACCAGTGACGACATGGATGGCTACACCTTC.

This clonotype was counted many times. This chain's CDR3 is CASSPPLAGLNTGELFF. The CDR3 region has the DNA TGCGCCAGCAGCCCCCCTTTAGCGGGACTCAACACCGGGGAGCTGTTTTTT. The J gene is TRBJ2-2, the V gene TRBV4-1, with 8 bases identical to TRBD2. CDR3 length equals 17 residues. Germline CDR1 reads MGHRA; CDR2 reads YSYEKL. With V trimmed by 4 bases and J by 2 bases, 9 bases remained unmatched.

This clonotype was found many times. The gene calls are TRBV29-1 and TRBJ1-1, with no clear D. Germline V CDR1 and CDR2: SQVTM, ANQGSEA. The CDR3 spans 12 residues. V lost 7 bases to trimming and J lost 6 bases, with 15 bases between them. DNA of the CDR3: TGCAGCGCAGGCAGGTCAGTCTCTGAAGCTTTCTTT. Translating gives CSAGRSVSEAFF.

The table lists this clonotype with many counts. The CDR3 bases are TGTGCCTGGAACACAGAAAACAGGGGTAATGAGCAGTTCTTC. This sequence encodes CAWNTENRGNEQFF. The chain carries TRBV30 and TRBJ2-1; 7 bases fit TRBD1. This CDR3 contains 14 residues. With V trimmed by 4 bases and J by 7 bases, 10 bases remained unmatched. In germline, CDR1 is GTSNPN, CDR2 SVGIG (reference sequence).

This clonotype was found many times. The chain couples TRBV7-8 to TRBJ2-5; TRBD1 is a possible D gene (5 bases). V lost 1 base to trimming and J lost 4 bases, with 19 bases between them. This CDR3 region has 17 residues. From germline, CDR1 is SGHVS and CDR2 FQNEAQ. CDR3 coding DNA: TGTGCCAGCAGCTTAGGTCTGGGGCAGGGTTCTAGAGAGACCCAGTACTTC. This translates into CASSLGLGQGSRETQYF.

This clonotype was seen at least ten times. The chain has TRBV18 and TRBJ2-7; D may match TRBD1 or TRBD2 (7 bases each). Germline V lookup: CDR1 KGHSH, CDR2 LQKENI. This CDR3 has 16 amino acids. V was cut by 1 base and J by 2 bases, with 15 bases left in between. CDR3 amino acids: CASSPRGGTATYEQYF. The DNA of the CDR3 is TGTGCCAGCTCACCACGGGGGGGGACAGCTACCTACGAGCAGTACTTC.

Many counts were recorded for this clonotype. This sequence joins TRBV27 and TRBJ2-1; 8 nucleotides agree with TRBD2. V shed 8 bases and J 1 base; nucleotides not matched to a gene: 7. The germline V gene encodes CDR1 MNHEY and CDR2 SMNVEV (reference sequence). CDR3 length: 15 residues. The DNA of the CDR3 is TGTGCCAGCCAGCGGGAGTTAGGATCCTACAATGAGCAGTTCTTC. As protein: CASQRELGSYNEQFF.

This clonotype has ten or more counts. The chain has TRBV30 and TRBJ2-3, with 9 bases that match TRBD2. Germline V gene lookup returns CDR1 GTSNPN and CDR2 SVGIG (reference sequence). V dropped 2 bases and J dropped 2; count of bases not matched to a gene: 8. The CDR3 is made up of 16 amino acids. The CDR3 sequence: CAWSPLSGRATDTQYF. The CDR3 DNA is TGTGCCTGGAGTCCACTTAGCGGGAGAGCCACAGATACGCAGTATTTT.

The genes are TRBV19 and TRBJ2-4, with D tentatively TRBD1 (6 bases). Germline loops: CDR1 LNHDA, CDR2 SQIVND (reference sequence). The V gene lost 6 bases and the J gene lost 8 bases, with 14 bases spanning the gap. This CDR3 is built from 13 residues. The CDR3, as DNA: TGTGCCAGTAGCTGGACAGAGGAGCACATTCAGTACTTC. Protein product: CASSWTEEHIQYF.

This clonotype occurred many times. The chain couples TRBV18 to TRBJ2-1; no reliable D call. This CDR3 contains 14 residues. Trimming took off 1 base at V and 5 bases at J, with 9 bases between the two ends. Germline loops: CDR1 KGHSH, CDR2 LQKENI. The CDR3 nucleotides are TGTGCCAGCTCACCACGAGCCGGAGACAATGAGCAGTTCTTC. This sequence encodes CASSPRAGDNEQFF. Supplemented by reference TRBV18 and TRBJ2-1, the full variable domain reads NAGVMQNPRHLVRRRGQEARLRCSPMKGHSHVYWYRQLPEEGLKFMVYLQKENIIDESGMPKERFSAEFPKEGPSILRIQQVVRGDSAAYFCASSPRAGDNEQFFGPGTRLTVL.

This clonotype has a count of ten or more. The rearrangement joins TRBV6-1 to TRBJ2-7, with D perhaps matching TRBD1 (6 bases). Germline V gives CDR1 MNHNS, CDR2 SASEGT. V gave up 11 bases and J gave up 0 bases, with 17 bases separating them. This CDR3 is built from 14 residues. DNA for the CDR3: TGTGCCGCCGCCGGGACACCCAACTCCTACGAGCAGTACTTC. Encoded protein: CAAAGTPNSYEQYF.

This clonotype was detected many times. The chain joins TRBV6-2 or TRBV6-3 to TRBJ2-6; 10 bases agree with TRBD1. The CDR3 extends over 15 amino acids. Looked up from germline, CDR1 is MNHEY and CDR2 is SVGEGT. Germline trimming cut 6 bases from V and 1 base from J; bases unmatched to any gene: 0. The CDR3 region is CASRDRGSGANVLTF. The CDR3 nucleotides are TGTGCCAGCAGGGACAGGGGGTCTGGGGCCAACGTCCTGACTTTC.

The sample holds many counts of this clonotype. The chain employs TRBV5-1 and TRBJ2-7; a weak D match, TRBD2 (6 bases). CDR3 size: 14 residues. The germline V gene has CDR1 SGHRS and CDR2 YFSETQ. V lost 2 bases and J 2 bases, leaving 11 bases between the germline ends. CDR3 region: CASSFGTAPYEQYF. Here the CDR3 DNA reads TGCGCCAGCAGCTTCGGGACTGCCCCCTACGAGCAGTACTTC. Full variable domain (remainder filled in from reference TRBV5-1 and TRBJ2-7): KAGVTQTPRYLIKTRGQQVTLSCSPISGHRSVSWYQQTPGQGLQFLFEYFSETQRNKGNFPGRFSGRQFSNSRSEMNVSTLELGDSALYLCASSFGTAPYEQYFGPGTRLTVT.

This clonotype was detected ten times or more. J is TRBJ2-1 and V is TRBV19; D perhaps matches TRBD2 (5 bases). With 4 bases removed from V and 4 bases from J, the gap between germline ends came to 11 bases. Germline-derived CDR1 and CDR2 are LNHDA and SQIVND (reference sequence). The CDR3 totals 14 residues. For the CDR3, the DNA is TGTGCCAGTAGTAACGAGCGGCCGTACAATGAGCAGTTCTTC. This translates into CASSNERPYNEQFF.

This clonotype has a handful of counts. The chain links TRBV6-9 to TRBJ2-7, with D tentatively TRBD2 (6 bases). This CDR3 contains 14 residues. The germline V gene encodes CDR1 MNHGY and CDR2 SVAAGI. V was pared by 5 bases and J by 6 bases, with 17 bases between. The CDR3 loop reads CASSIPVSGPEQYF. The CDR3 DNA sequence: TGTGCCAGCAGTATCCCCGTTAGCGGTCCCGAGCAGTACTTC.